Below, 18 T cell receptor beta chains from the same sample are listed, as sequenced in a study of spatial heterogeneity in lung cancer. Documented time point: sample taken at primary tumor resection. Whole RNA was taken from tumor, nontumor lung or frozen PBMC; it was then sequenced unsorted. TCRdb fed the 5' RACE reads into MiXCR, producing one record per CDR3 protein. The sample has under 15,000 distinct CDR3 sequences; about 3.9% are singletons. Here the sequenced sample was PBMCs, taken at surgery. The receptors here all came from a male donor with early-stage non-small cell lung cancer.

This clonotype was seen ten or more times. This beta chain was picked up by a library intended for alpha chains and is off target, so its count carries little meaning. This sequence joins TRBV27 and TRBJ2-1, with 9 bases fitting TRBD1. Per the germline V gene, CDR1 is MNHEY and CDR2 is SMNVEV (reference sequence). This CDR3 contains 14 residues. Trimming removed 3 bases from V and 6 bases from J; junction bases left unmatched: 3. Written as DNA, the CDR3 is TGTGCCAGCAGTTTTTACAGGGGGCGCAATGAGCAGTTCTTC. Amino acids: CASSFYRGRNEQFF.

This clonotype was recorded at least ten times. With the library built for alpha chains, this beta chain is off target and its frequency is not meaningful. V is TRBV20-1 and J is TRBJ1-6; 12 bases line up with TRBD1. Unmatched junction bases numbered 7, after V lost 6 bases and J lost 7 bases. Germline assignment: CDR1 DFQATT and CDR2 SNEGSKA (reference sequence). The CDR3 sequence is 15 residues long. The CDR3 spells CSARDRGRPNSPLHF. In DNA form, the CDR3 reads TGCAGTGCCCGGGACAGGGGGCGACCCAATTCACCCCTCCACTTT.

This clonotype was seen many times. The size of this beta chain means little, since it is a stray read in a library made for alpha chains. The rearrangement uses TRBV5-1 and TRBJ2-4, with 7 bases lining up with TRBD1. V dropped 0 bases and J dropped 3; count of bases not matched to a gene: 6. This CDR3 has 16 amino acids. Germline V CDR1 and CDR2: SGHRS, YFSETQ. CDR3 sequence: CASSLGTGGDKNIQYF. CDR3 bases: TGCGCCAGCAGCTTGGGGACAGGAGGAGACAAAAACATTCAGTACTTC.

This clonotype appeared many times. This beta chain came through as a stray read in a library set up for alpha chains, and its size says little. This sequence joins TRBV7-2 and TRBJ1-1; D remains ambiguous. Deletions cut 5 bases from V and 4 bases from J, with 5 bases between. In germline, CDR1 is SGHTA, CDR2 FQGNSA. The CDR3 covers 11 residues. CDR3 region: CASSPFTEAFF. CDR3 coding DNA: TGTGCCAGCAGCCCCTTCACTGAAGCTTTCTTT.

A note on this clonotype: One junction end disagrees with the germline gene, perhaps due to a read error. Found in a library prepared for alpha chains, this beta chain is an off-target read, and its abundance has little meaning. The chain combines TRBV5-6 with TRBJ2-5; tentative D call: TRBD2 (5 bases). The germline V gene encodes CDR1 SGHDT and CDR2 YYEEEE. The CDR3 has 13 amino acids. The DNA for the CDR3 is TGTACCAGCAGCCTGAGGTCGGGGGAGACCCAGTACTTC. The encoded protein is CTSSLRSGETQYF.

By sample fraction, this clonotype is medium-sized. This beta chain is off target for a library built for alpha chains, so its abundance means little. The chain couples TRBV20-1 to TRBJ2-1, with 9 bases identical to TRBD1. CDR1 and CDR2 (germline): DFQATT, SNEGSKA (reference sequence). The trim removed 6 bases at V and 4 bases at J, leaving 7 bases unmatched. CDR3 length equals 14 residues. The CDR3 DNA sequence: TGCAGTGCGGCCGGGACAGGGTCGTACAATGAGCAGTTCTTC. Protein sequence: CSAAGTGSYNEQFF.

This clonotype was counted at least ten times. This beta chain turned up in a library designed for alpha chains; as an off-target read, its abundance says little. The gene calls are TRBV7-8 and TRBJ2-5; 7 bases are a match to TRBD2. This CDR3 comprises 14 residues. The J segment lost 1 base and the V segment lost 8 bases, leaving 7 bases of the junction unmatched. CDR1 and CDR2 from the germline V gene are SGHVS and FQNEAQ. CDR3 protein: CASRRGTTQETQYF. DNA for the CDR3: TGTGCCAGCCGCCGGGGGACTACCCAAGAGACCCAGTACTTC.

There are many counts of this clonotype. The library was prepared for alpha chains; this beta chain is a stray read, so its frequency means little. This chain uses TRBV3-1 with TRBJ1-5, with TRBD1 matching 9 bases. This CDR3 contains 17 residues. J lost 4 bases, V lost 1 base, and 8 bases had no gene match. Per germline, CDR1 LGHDT and CDR2 YNNKEL (reference sequence). The CDR3 sequence: CASSQVRDRDGNQPQHF. In nucleotides, the CDR3 is TGTGCCAGCAGCCAAGTTAGGGACAGGGATGGGAATCAGCCCCAGCATTTT.

This clonotype showed up many times. As an off-target read in a library built for alpha chains, this beta chain has a frequency of little significance. This rearrangement joins TRBV7-2 to TRBJ1-2, with D uncertain. This CDR3 is built from 12 residues. Trimming removed 6 bases at V and 8 bases at J, with 13 bases between. Germline lookup yields CDR1 SGHTA and CDR2 FQGNSA. CDR3 DNA sequence: TGTGCCAGCAGTTATGACTACTGGGGCTACACCTTC. Protein: CASSYDYWGYTF.

This clonotype was seen a handful of times. This beta chain lies outside the target of a library built for alpha chains; its clone size means little. The genes are TRBV20-1 and TRBJ2-3; TRBD2 is a possible D gene (6 bases). The CDR3 loop spans 17 amino acids. Trimming stripped 0 bases from V and 1 base from J, with 17 bases between. From germline, CDR1 is DFQATT and CDR2 SNEGSKA (reference sequence). CDR3 loop: CSARDPVRERGTDTQYF. In nucleotides, the CDR3 is TGCAGTGCTAGAGATCCCGTCCGGGAGCGGGGCACAGATACGCAGTATTTT.

This clonotype was recorded at least ten times. The library was built for alpha chains, so this beta chain is an off-target read and its size means little. The rearrangement joins TRBV20-1 to TRBJ1-5; D gene unclear. Between the trimmed V and J ends, which lost 1 base and 2 bases, there was a span of 9 bases. The CDR3 is 14 residues long. Germline V gene lookup returns CDR1 DFQATT and CDR2 SNEGSKA (reference sequence). The CDR3 protein is CSARVFDGNQPQHF. DNA of the CDR3: TGCAGTGCTAGAGTATTTGATGGCAATCAGCCCCAGCATTTT.

In the case of this clonotype: This may be a read error, as it is one base from a much larger clone. In a library made to pick up alpha chains, this beta chain is a stray read with a size that means little. The gene calls are TRBV5-1 and TRBJ2-7; maybe TRBD2 (6 bases). Germline loops: CDR1 SGHRS, CDR2 YFSETQ. The V and J ends lost 0 bases and 2 bases respectively, with 12 bases between them. CDR3 length: 15 residues. The DNA of the CDR3 is TGCGCCAGCAGCTTGGGGAGACTAGGGACCTACGAGCAGTACTTC. Translating it yields CASSLGRLGTYEQYF.

This clonotype was recorded many times. This beta chain is a stray read from a library made for alpha chains; its abundance is not meaningful. CDR3 sequence reads: CASSLDAGGHQPQHF. The CDR3 DNA follows: TGTGCCAGCAGCTTAGACGCAGGGGGTCATCAGCCCCAGCATTTT. The chain links TRBV7-2 to TRBJ1-5; 7 positions agree with TRBD1. The CDR3 covers 15 residues. Germline values: CDR1 SGHTA, CDR2 FQGNSA. V lost 1 base, J lost 5 bases, and 5 bases stayed unmatched.

In its sample, this clonotype was seen many times. Since the library was made to target alpha chains, this beta chain is a stray read and its abundance is not meaningful. This sequence joins TRBV6-5 and TRBJ1-2; possible D gene TRBD1, 6 bases. CDR3 length: 15 amino acids. The V end was cut by 4 bases, the J end by 5 bases, with 17 bases between. Germline assignment: CDR1 MNHEY and CDR2 SVGAGI. CDR3 nucleotides: TGTGCCAGCAGTTCCCCTAACAGGGCGCGGTATGGCTACACCTTC. Amino acid sequence: CASSSPNRARYGYTF.

The table lists this clonotype with many counts. Because the library targeted alpha chains, this beta chain is an off-target read whose size means little. V usage is TRBV11-3 and J usage is TRBJ2-1; possible D gene TRBD2, 7 bases. The CDR3 runs to 13 residues. Trimming left V 0 bases short and J 8 bases short, with 8 bases between. Germline V CDR1 and CDR2: SGHNT, YENEEA. The CDR3 protein is CASSLEGGDEQFF. The CDR3 DNA reads TGTGCCAGCAGCTTAGAAGGGGGGGATGAGCAGTTCTTC. The variable domain in full, with the rest retrieved from reference TRBV11-3 and TRBJ2-1, is EAGVVQSPRYKIIEKKQPVAFWCNPISGHNTLYWYLQNLGQGPELLIRYENEEAVDDSQLPKDRFSAERLKGVDSTLKIQPAELGDSAVYLCASSLEGGDEQFFGPGTRLTVL.

A remark on this clonotype: Found in a library prepared for alpha chains, this beta chain is an off-target read, and its abundance has little meaning. The V gene is TRBV27, the J gene TRBJ2-4; tentatively, D is TRBD1 (5 bases). Germline CDR1 reads MNHEY; CDR2 reads SMNVEV (reference sequence). The CDR3 covers 14 residues. V dropped 3 bases and J dropped 3 bases, with 9 bases sitting between them. The CDR3 region has the DNA TGTGCCAGCAGTTTGTTTAGGGGCAAAAACATTCAGTACTTC. Protein sequence: CASSLFRGKNIQYF.

The table lists this clonotype with many counts. As an off-target read in a library built for alpha chains, this beta chain has a frequency of little significance. The gene calls are TRBV28 and TRBJ2-5, with a tentative D call TRBD2 (6 bases). The V end lost 7 bases, the J end lost 7 bases, and 19 bases lay between the germline ends. The CDR3 runs to 14 residues. The germline CDR1 and CDR2 sequences are MDHEN and SYDVKM. The CDR3 region is CASTGRWAGGTQYF. The CDR3 DNA reads as TGTGCCAGCACTGGACGGTGGGCCGGGGGGACCCAGTACTTC.

This clonotype was picked up a small number of times. Being off target in a library aimed at alpha chains, this beta chain has a size of little meaning. J is TRBJ2-2 and V is TRBV5-1; no reliable D call. Trimming took 4 bases from V and 0 from J, leaving 13 bases between them. The CDR3 length is 16 residues. Germline V gene data show CDR1 as SGHRS and CDR2 as YFSETQ. CDR3 nucleotide sequence: TGCGCCAGCAGCCCCCCCGGACGGGCGAACACCGGGGAGCTGTTTTTT. Amino acids: CASSPPGRANTGELFF.